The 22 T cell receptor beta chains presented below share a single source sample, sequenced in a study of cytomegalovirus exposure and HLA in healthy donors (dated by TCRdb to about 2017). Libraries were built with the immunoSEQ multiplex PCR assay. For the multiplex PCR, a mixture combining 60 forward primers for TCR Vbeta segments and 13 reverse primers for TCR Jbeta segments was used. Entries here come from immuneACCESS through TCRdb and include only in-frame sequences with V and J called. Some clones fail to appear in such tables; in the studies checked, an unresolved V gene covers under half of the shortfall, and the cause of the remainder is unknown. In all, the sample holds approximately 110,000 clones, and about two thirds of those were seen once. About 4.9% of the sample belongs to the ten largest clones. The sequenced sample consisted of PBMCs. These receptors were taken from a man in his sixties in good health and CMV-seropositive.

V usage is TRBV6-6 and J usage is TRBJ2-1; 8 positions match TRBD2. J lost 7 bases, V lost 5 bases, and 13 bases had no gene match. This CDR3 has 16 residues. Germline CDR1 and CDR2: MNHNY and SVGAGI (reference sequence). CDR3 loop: CASSRVRGTGGNEQFF. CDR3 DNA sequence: TGTGCCAGCAGTAGGGTGCGGGGAACGGGGGGGAATGAGCAGTTCTTC.

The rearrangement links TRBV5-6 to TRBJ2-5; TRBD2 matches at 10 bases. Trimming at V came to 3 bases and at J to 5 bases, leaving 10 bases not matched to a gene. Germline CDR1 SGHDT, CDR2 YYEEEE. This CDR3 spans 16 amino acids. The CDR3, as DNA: TGTGCCAGCAGCTCCCTTAGCGGGGGGTGGAAGGAGACCCAGTACTTC. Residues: CASSSLSGGWKETQYF.

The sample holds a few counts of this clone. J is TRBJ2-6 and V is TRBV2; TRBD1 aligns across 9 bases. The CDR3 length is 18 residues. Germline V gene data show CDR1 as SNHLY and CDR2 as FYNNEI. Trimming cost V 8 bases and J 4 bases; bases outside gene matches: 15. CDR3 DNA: TGTGCCAGCCTTCCAGGGACAGGGCGGCGGGTGGGGGCCAACGTCCTGACTTTC. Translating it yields CASLPGTGRRVGANVLTF. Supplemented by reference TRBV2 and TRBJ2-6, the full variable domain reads EPEVTQTPSHQVTQMGQEVILRCVPISNHLYFYWYRQILGQKVEFLVSFYNNEISEKSEIFDDQFSVERPDGSNFTLKIRSTKLEDSAMYFCASLPGTGRRVGANVLTFGAGSRLTVL.

The DNA for the CDR3 is TGTGCCAGCAGCAGGGACAGCTCCTACGAGCAGTACTTC. Protein product: CASSRDSSYEQYF. This chain joins TRBV9 and TRBJ2-7; TRBD1 agrees at 7 bases. Germline loops: CDR1 SGDLS, CDR2 YYNGEE. With V trimmed by 4 bases and J by 0 bases, 1 base remained unmatched. The CDR3 has 13 residues. Filled out from reference TRBV9 and TRBJ2-7, the complete variable domain reads DSGVTQTPKHLITATGQRVTLRCSPRSGDLSVYWYQQSLDQGLQFLIQYYNGEERAKGNILERFSAQQFPDLHSELNLSSLELGDSALYFCASSRDSSYEQYFGPGTRLTVT.

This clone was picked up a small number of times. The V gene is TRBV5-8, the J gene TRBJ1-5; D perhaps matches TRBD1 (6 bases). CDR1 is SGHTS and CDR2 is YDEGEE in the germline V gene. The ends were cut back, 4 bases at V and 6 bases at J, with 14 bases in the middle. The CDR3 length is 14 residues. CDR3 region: CASSLTGNGQPQHF. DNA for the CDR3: TGTGCCAGCAGCCTTACAGGGAATGGTCAGCCCCAGCATTTT.

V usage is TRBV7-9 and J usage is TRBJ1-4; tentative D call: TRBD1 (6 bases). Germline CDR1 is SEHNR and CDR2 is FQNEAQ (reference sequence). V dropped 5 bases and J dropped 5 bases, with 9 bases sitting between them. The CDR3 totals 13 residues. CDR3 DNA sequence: TGTGCCAGCAGCCCCGGGACAAATGAAAAACTGTTTTTT. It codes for CASSPGTNEKLFF.

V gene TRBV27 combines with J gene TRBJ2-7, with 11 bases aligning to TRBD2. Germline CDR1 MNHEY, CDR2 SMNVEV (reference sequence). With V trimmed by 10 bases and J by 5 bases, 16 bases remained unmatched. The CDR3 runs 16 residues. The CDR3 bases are TGTGCCACCCTCGACTTAGCGGGGGGGACATTTGACGAGCAGTACTTC. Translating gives CATLDLAGGTFDEQYF.

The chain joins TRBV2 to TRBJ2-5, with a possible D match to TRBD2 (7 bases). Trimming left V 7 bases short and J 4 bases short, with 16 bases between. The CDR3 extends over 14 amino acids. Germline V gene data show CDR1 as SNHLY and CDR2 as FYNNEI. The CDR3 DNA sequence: TGTGCCAGCACGCGGGGGCCAGGCGGAGAGACCCAGTACTTC. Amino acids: CASTRGPGGETQYF. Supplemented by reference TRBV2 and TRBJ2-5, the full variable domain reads EPEVTQTPSHQVTQMGQEVILRCVPISNHLYFYWYRQILGQKVEFLVSFYNNEISEKSEIFDDQFSVERPDGSNFTLKIRSTKLEDSAMYFCASTRGPGGETQYFGPGTRLLVL.

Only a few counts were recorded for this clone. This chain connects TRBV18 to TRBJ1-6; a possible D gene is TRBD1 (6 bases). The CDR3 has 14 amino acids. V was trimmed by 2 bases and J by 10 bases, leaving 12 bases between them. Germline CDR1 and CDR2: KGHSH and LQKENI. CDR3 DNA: TGTGCCAGCTCACCATCAGGGGAAGGGTCACCCCTCCACTTT. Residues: CASSPSGEGSPLHF.

CDR3 DNA: TGTGCCTGGAGTGGAGGTGCGACAGATACGCAGTATTTT. Amino acid sequence: CAWSGGATDTQYF. The chain employs TRBV30 and TRBJ2-3; D remains ambiguous. Germline V gene sequence: CDR1 GTSNPN, CDR2 SVGIG (reference sequence). The ends were cut back, 1 base at V and 3 bases at J, with 8 bases in the middle. The CDR3 is 13 residues long.

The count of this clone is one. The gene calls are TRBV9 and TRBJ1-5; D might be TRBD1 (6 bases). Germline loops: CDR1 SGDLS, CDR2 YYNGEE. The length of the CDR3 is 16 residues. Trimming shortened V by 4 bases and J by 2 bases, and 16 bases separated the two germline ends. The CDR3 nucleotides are TGTGCCAGCAGCCCTACAGGGAACCGGGGCAATCAGCCCCAGCATTTT. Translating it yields CASSPTGNRGNQPQHF.

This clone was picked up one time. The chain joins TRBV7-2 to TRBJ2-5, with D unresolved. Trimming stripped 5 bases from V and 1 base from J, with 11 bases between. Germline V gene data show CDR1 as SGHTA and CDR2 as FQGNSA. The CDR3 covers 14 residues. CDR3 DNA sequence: TGTGCCAGCAGCCTCCGTCGGTCCCAAGAGACCCAGTACTTC. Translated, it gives CASSLRRSQETQYF.

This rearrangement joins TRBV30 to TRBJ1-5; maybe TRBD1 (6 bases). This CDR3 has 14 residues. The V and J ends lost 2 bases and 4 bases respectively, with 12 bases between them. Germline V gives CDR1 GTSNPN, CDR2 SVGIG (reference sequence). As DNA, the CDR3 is TGTGCCTGGAGTCCGGACAGCAAGAATCAGCCCCAGCATTTT. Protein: CAWSPDSKNQPQHF.

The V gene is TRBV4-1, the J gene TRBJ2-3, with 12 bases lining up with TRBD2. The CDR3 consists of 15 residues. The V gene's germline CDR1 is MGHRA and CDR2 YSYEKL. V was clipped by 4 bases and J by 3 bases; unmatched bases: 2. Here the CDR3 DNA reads TGCGCCAGCAGCCGACTAGCGGGGGCTACAGATACGCAGTATTTT. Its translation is CASSRLAGATDTQYF.

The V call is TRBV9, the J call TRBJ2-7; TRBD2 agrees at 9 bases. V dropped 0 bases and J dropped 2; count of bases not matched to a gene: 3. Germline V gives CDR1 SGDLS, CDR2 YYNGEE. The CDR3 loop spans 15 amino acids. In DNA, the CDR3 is TGTGCCAGCAGCGTAGCTTCTAGCGGGGCCTACGAGCAGTACTTC. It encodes CASSVASSGAYEQYF.

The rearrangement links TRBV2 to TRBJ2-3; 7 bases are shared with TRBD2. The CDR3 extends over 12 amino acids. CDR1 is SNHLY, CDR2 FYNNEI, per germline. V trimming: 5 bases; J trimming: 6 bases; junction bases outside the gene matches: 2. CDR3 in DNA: TGTGCCAGCAGTTGGGAGGGGGATACGCAGTATTTT. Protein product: CASSWEGDTQYF.

The CDR3 region is CASSMSGTGSNYGYTF. CDR3 in DNA: TGCGCCAGCAGCATGTCCGGGACAGGGTCTAACTATGGCTACACCTTC. The chain is built from TRBV5-1 and TRBJ1-2, with 9 bases fitting TRBD1. The germline CDR1 and CDR2 sequences are SGHRS and YFSETQ. The CDR3 covers 16 residues. Trimming took 4 bases from V and 0 from J; bases not matched to a gene: 7. Based on the CDR3 plus reference TRBV5-1 and TRBJ1-2, the full variable domain is KAGVTQTPRYLIKTRGQQVTLSCSPISGHRSVSWYQQTPGQGLQFLFEYFSETQRNKGNFPGRFSGRQFSNSRSEMNVSTLELGDSALYLCASSMSGTGSNYGYTFGSGTRLTVV.

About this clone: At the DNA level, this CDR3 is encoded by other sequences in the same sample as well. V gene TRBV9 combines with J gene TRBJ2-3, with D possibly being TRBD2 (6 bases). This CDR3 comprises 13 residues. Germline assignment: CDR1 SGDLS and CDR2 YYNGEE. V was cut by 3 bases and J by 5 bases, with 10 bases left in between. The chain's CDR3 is CASSGLVQDTQYF. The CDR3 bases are TGTGCCAGCAGCGGACTAGTCCAAGATACGCAGTATTTT.

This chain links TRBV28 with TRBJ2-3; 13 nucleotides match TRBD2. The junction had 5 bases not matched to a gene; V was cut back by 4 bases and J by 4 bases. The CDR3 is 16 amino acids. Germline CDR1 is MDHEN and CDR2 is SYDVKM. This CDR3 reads CASSSRLAGGADTQYF. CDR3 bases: TGTGCCAGCAGTTCGCGACTAGCGGGGGGAGCAGATACGCAGTATTTT.

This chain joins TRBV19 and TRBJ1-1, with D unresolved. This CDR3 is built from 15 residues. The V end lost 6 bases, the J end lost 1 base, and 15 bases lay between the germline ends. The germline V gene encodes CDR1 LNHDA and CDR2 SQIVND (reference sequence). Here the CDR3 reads CASRRVGTSNTEAFF. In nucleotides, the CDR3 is TGTGCCAGTAGGCGTGTGGGCACCTCGAACACTGAAGCTTTCTTT. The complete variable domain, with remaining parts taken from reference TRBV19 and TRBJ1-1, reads DGGITQSPKYLFRKEGQNVTLSCEQNLNHDAMYWYRQDPGQGLRLIYYSQIVNDFQKGDIAEGYSVSREKKESFPLTVTSAQKNPTAFYLCASRRVGTSNTEAFFGQGTRLTVV.

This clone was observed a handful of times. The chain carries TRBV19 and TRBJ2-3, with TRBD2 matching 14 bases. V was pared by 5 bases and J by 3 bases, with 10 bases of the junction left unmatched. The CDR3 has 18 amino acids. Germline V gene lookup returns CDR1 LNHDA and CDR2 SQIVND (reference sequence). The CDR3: CASSGTSGGLALTDTQYF. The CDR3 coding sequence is TGTGCCAGTAGTGGGACTAGCGGGGGCCTGGCCTTGACAGATACGCAGTATTTT. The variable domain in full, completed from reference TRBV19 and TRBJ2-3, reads DGGITQSPKYLFRKEGQNVTLSCEQNLNHDAMYWYRQDPGQGLRLIYYSQIVNDFQKGDIAEGYSVSREKKESFPLTVTSAQKNPTAFYLCASSGTSGGLALTDTQYFGPGTRLTVL.

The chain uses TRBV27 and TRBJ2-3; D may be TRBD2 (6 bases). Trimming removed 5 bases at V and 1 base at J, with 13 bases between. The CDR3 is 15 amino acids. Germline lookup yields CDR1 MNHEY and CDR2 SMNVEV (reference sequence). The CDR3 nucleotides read TGTGCCAGCAGTCAGGGACTGGACGGCACAGATACGCAGTATTTT. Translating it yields CASSQGLDGTDTQYF.